The rows below give T cell receptor beta chains drawn from one sample of a study of tumor-infiltrating lymphocytes in primary liver carcinoma. A single record per CDR3 protein comes from TCRdb applying MiXCR to the multiplex PCR reads. The table lists roughly 190,000 distinct CDR3 sequences, over 80% of them singletons, with less than 20% in the top ten. The material sequenced was tumor tissue from primary liver carcinoma. The receptors shown here come from a man aged 40-55 years with primary liver carcinoma and hepatitis B virus infection. Each CDR3 is given with its conserved first and last residue. Fields, in order: CDR3 protein, CDR3 DNA, V gene, J gene, clone size, D gene. The D gene is left open where the match is weak. The size entry is marked missing in some rows and otherwise reads once, few, many or a size class.

cdr3_aa: CASSLWRGNEKPFF
cdr3_nt: TGTGCCAGCAGCTTGTGGCGAGGAAATGAAAAACCGTTTTTT
v_call: TRBV7-8
j_call: TRBJ1-4
clone_size: -
d_call: -

cdr3_aa: CASSEAGTENTEAFF
cdr3_nt: TGTGCCAGCAGCGAAGCCGGGACAGAGAACACTGAAGCTTTCTTT
v_call: TRBV4-2
j_call: TRBJ1-1
clone_size: many
d_call: TRBD1

cdr3_aa: CASSRGSGNTIYF
cdr3_nt: TGTGCCAGCAGCAGAGGGTCTGGAAACACCATATATTTT
v_call: TRBV9
j_call: TRBJ1-3
clone_size: few
d_call: -

cdr3_aa: CASSHLGGACEQYF
cdr3_nt: TGCGCCAGCAGTCACCTGGGCGGAGCATGTGAGCAGTACTTC
v_call: TRBV4-3
j_call: TRBJ2-7
clone_size: -
d_call: -

cdr3_aa: CASSKWDRGLRGYTF
cdr3_nt: TGTGCCAGCAGCAAGTGGGACAGGGGGCTTCGTGGCTACACCTTC
v_call: TRBV21-1
j_call: TRBJ1-2
clone_size: few
d_call: -

cdr3_aa: CSVRATANAEQYF
cdr3_nt: TGCAGCGTCCGTGCGACAGCTAATGCCGAGCAGTACTTC
v_call: TRBV29-1
j_call: TRBJ2-7
clone_size: once
d_call: -

cdr3_aa: CSVVKVVLAKNIQYF
cdr3_nt: TGCAGCGTTGTAAAGGTGGTTCTAGCCAAAAACATTCAGTACTTC
v_call: TRBV29-1
j_call: TRBJ2-4
clone_size: -
d_call: -

cdr3_aa: CATKWPRSGANVLTF
cdr3_nt: TGTGCTACCAAGTGGCCGCGCTCTGGGGCCAACGTCCTGACTTTC
v_call: TRBV11-2
j_call: TRBJ2-6
clone_size: -
d_call: -

cdr3_aa: CASSLGPAGESSYEDYF
cdr3_nt: TGTGCCAGCAGCTTAGGGCCGGCAGGTGAAAGCTCATACGAGGATTACTTC
v_call: TRBV11-1
j_call: TRBJ2-7
clone_size: -
d_call: -

cdr3_aa: CSDEGGGEQYF
cdr3_nt: TGCAGCGATGAAGGAGGGGGCGAGCAGTATTTC
v_call: TRBV29-1
j_call: TRBJ2-7
clone_size: -
d_call: -

cdr3_aa: CSVEVGHEQYF
cdr3_nt: TGCAGCGTTGAAGTAGGTCATGAGCAGTACTTC
v_call: TRBV29-1
j_call: TRBJ2-7
clone_size: -
d_call: -

cdr3_aa: CASSLGASTCEQYF
cdr3_nt: TGCGCCAGCAGCTTAGGAGCAAGCACCTGCGAGCAGTACTTC
v_call: TRBV11-1
j_call: TRBJ2-7
clone_size: -
d_call: -

cdr3_aa: CASRGRRSYEHYF
cdr3_nt: TGTGCCAGCAGGGGGAGGCGATCCTACGAACATTACTTC
v_call: TRBV11-1
j_call: TRBJ2-7
clone_size: -
d_call: -

cdr3_aa: CASTGTSGTKNIQYF
cdr3_nt: TGTGCCAGCACCGGGACTAGCGGGACCAAAAACATTCAGTACTTC
v_call: TRBV11-1
j_call: TRBJ2-4
clone_size: -
d_call: TRBD2

cdr3_aa: CTNSDGGEQYF
cdr3_nt: TGTACCAACAGTGATGGGGGCGAGCAGTACTTC
v_call: TRBV24-1
j_call: TRBJ2-7
clone_size: -
d_call: -

cdr3_aa: CGVAGSVTGELFF
cdr3_nt: TGCGGCGTTGCAGGTTCGGTCACCGGGGAGCTGTTTTTT
v_call: TRBV29-1
j_call: TRBJ2-2
clone_size: once
d_call: -

cdr3_aa: CASSNSQESQYF
cdr3_nt: TGTGCTAGCAGCAACAGCCAAGAGTCACAGTACTTC
v_call: TRBV6-2/TRBV6-3
j_call: TRBJ2-5
clone_size: -
d_call: -

cdr3_aa: CASRGDTYTGSCF
cdr3_nt: TGTGCCAGTCGAGGGGACACTTACACCGGGAGCTGTTTT
v_call: TRBV6-2/TRBV6-3
j_call: TRBJ2-2
clone_size: -
d_call: -

cdr3_aa: CARSQVATGGGNTIYF
cdr3_nt: TGCGCCAGAAGCCAAGTCGCGACAGGGGGTGGAAACACCATATATTTT
v_call: TRBV4-3
j_call: TRBJ1-3
clone_size: once
d_call: TRBD1

cdr3_aa: CSVIMGATEAFF
cdr3_nt: TGCAGCGTGATAATGGGGGCCACTGAAGCTTTCTTT
v_call: TRBV29-1
j_call: TRBJ1-1
clone_size: -
d_call: -

cdr3_aa: CASRKPDSFYAYTF
cdr3_nt: TGTGCCAGCAGAAAACCGGACAGCTTCTATGCCTATACCTTC
v_call: TRBV6-6
j_call: TRBJ1-2
clone_size: -
d_call: -

cdr3_aa: CVSSLDGQGNYEQYF
cdr3_nt: TGTGTCAGCAGCTTGGATGGACAGGGGAACTACGAGCAGTACTTC
v_call: TRBV5-6
j_call: TRBJ2-7
clone_size: once
d_call: TRBD1

cdr3_aa: CASSYEQISQPQHF
cdr3_nt: TGTGCCAGCAGTTACGAACAAATCAGTCAGCCCCAGCATTTT
v_call: TRBV6-6
j_call: TRBJ1-5
clone_size: -
d_call: -

cdr3_aa: CASTRAEGQETQYF
cdr3_nt: TGCGCCAGCACCCGAGCGGAAGGACAAGAGACCCAGTACTTC
v_call: TRBV11-2
j_call: TRBJ2-5
clone_size: -
d_call: -

cdr3_aa: CASSLGVMNNKQFF
cdr3_nt: TGTGCCAGCAGCTTAGGCGTCATGAACAATAAGCAGTTCTTC
v_call: TRBV11-3
j_call: TRBJ2-1
clone_size: -
d_call: -

cdr3_aa: CVSSLDLGTYNEQFF
cdr3_nt: TGTGTCAGTAGCTTAGATCTGGGGACCTACAATGAGCAGTTCTTC
v_call: TRBV11-2
j_call: TRBJ2-1
clone_size: -
d_call: -

cdr3_aa: CVSSLVAGAGGNEQFF
cdr3_nt: TGTGTCAGCAGCTTGGTTGCGGGTGCTGGGGGCAATGAGCAGTTCTTC
v_call: TRBV5-6
j_call: TRBJ2-1
clone_size: -
d_call: -

cdr3_aa: CASTRTGSYKRYF
cdr3_nt: TGCGCCAGCACCCGGACAGGTTCCTACAAGCGGTACTTC
v_call: TRBV6-1
j_call: TRBJ2-7
clone_size: -
d_call: TRBD1